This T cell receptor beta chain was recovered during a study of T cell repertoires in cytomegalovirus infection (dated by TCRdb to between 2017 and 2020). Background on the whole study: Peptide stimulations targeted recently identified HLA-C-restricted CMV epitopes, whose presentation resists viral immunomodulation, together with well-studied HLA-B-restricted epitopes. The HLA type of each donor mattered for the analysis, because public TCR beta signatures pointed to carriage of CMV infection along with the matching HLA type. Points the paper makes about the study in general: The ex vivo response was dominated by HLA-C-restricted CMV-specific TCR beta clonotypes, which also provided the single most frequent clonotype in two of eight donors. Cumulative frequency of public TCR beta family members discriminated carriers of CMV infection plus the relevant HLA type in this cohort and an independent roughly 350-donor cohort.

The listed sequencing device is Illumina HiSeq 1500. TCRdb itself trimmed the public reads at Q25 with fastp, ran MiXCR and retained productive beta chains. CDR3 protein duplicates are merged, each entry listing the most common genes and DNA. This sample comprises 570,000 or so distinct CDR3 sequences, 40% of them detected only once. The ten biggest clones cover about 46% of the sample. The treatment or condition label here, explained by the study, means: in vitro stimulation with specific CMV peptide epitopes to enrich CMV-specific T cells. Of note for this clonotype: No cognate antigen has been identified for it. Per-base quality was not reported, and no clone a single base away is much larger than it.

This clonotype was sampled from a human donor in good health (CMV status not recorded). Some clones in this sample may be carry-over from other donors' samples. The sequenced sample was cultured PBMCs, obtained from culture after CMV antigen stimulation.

The DNA reads as follows: TGTGCCAGCAGTTCCCCGGGGCGCGTAGCTTTCTTT. Its translation reads: CASSSPGRVAFF. The chain is assembled from TRBV12-3 or TRBV12-4 and TRBJ1-1, with TRBD1 tentatively as D gene (5 bases match). V is pared back by 4 bases and J by 10 bases, with 13 bases lying between the germline termini. From the cysteine up to the phenylalanine, the CDR3 has a length of 12 residues. CDR3 DNA is the only sequence kept; it has 36 bases, read in frame from the first base.